This TCR beta chain was sequenced in a study of cytomegalovirus exposure and HLA in healthy donors. Study-level results: Association of a missense DCLRE1C variant with TCR beta V- and J-gene trimming was reported in a later analysis.

V dropped 1 base and J dropped 8 bases, with 11 bases sitting between them. Germline V gene sequence: CDR1 GTSNPN, CDR2 SVGIG (reference sequence). The CDR3 contains 12 residues. PCR was performed using 60 Vbeta and 13 Jbeta primers. Libraries were prepared by immunoSEQ multiplex PCR; TCRdb keeps only in-frame clonotypes and omits some of them. In total, the table holds 30,000 to 40,000 clones. With respect to this clone: The target antigen is unknown.

The chain uses TRBV30 and TRBJ1-2, with D tentatively TRBD1 (5 bases). This sequence originates from a woman aged 40-49 years in good health and CMV-seropositive. Material: PBMCs. The CDR3 DNA reads as TGTGCCTGGAGTGAACCGGGACTGGGCTACACCTTC. This translates into CAWSEPGLGYTF. Together with reference TRBV30 and TRBJ1-2, the CDR3 gives the full variable domain: SQTIHQWPATLVQPVGSPLSLECTVEGTSNPNLYWYRQAAGRGLQLLFYSVGIGQISSEVPQNLSASRPQDRQFILSSKKLLLSDSGFYLCAWSEPGLGYTFGSGTRLTVV.